The 5 T cell receptor beta chains below were found in one sample sequenced in a study of shared clonotypes between healthy human individuals. Assay used: immunoSEQ multiplex PCR; TCRdb lists only in-frame clones, some missing. Of millions of clones detected, roughly 95% appear once; the ten largest clones hold 0.9% to 1.4%. Terminally differentiated effector memory CD45RA+ cells were excluded by CCR7 positive selection of CD45RO-negative cells. The sequencing sample was made of naive CD8+ T cells sorted from blood. These receptors all come from a young man in good health.

The chain recombines TRBV10-3 with TRBJ1-5, with D tentatively TRBD1 (5 bases). Trimming cost V 0 bases and J 1 base, with 10 bases left between them. CDR3 size: 16 residues. In germline, CDR1 is ENHRY, CDR2 SYGVKD. The CDR3 DNA sequence: TGTGCCATCAGTGAGTCAGGGGCACTAAGCAATCAGCCCCAGCATTTT. It encodes CAISESGALSNQPQHF.

DNA for the CDR3: TGCGCCAGCAGCCAAGGGGGACTAGCGGGATCAGAGACCCAGTACTTC. Its protein product is CASSQGGLAGSETQYF. The chain couples TRBV4-1 to TRBJ2-5; TRBD2 matches 13 bases. The junction had 3 bases not matched to a gene; V was cut back by 1 base and J by 4 bases. This CDR3 has 16 amino acids. Germline V CDR1 and CDR2: MGHRA, YSYEKL.

The gene calls are TRBV28 and TRBJ1-5, with D tentatively TRBD1 (6 bases). Germline V gene data show CDR1 as MDHEN and CDR2 as SYDVKM. This CDR3 region has 16 residues. V shed 7 bases and J shed 6 bases, with 22 bases lying between them. The CDR3 sequence: CASIEDRGGVSQPQHF. In DNA form, the CDR3 reads TGTGCCAGCATTGAGGATCGAGGGGGGGTTAGTCAGCCCCAGCATTTT.

This clone came up a few times. Other DNA variants within this sample encode the same CDR3. This rearrangement joins TRBV30 to TRBJ2-7, with a possible D match to TRBD2 (7 bases). Looked up from germline, CDR1 is GTSNPN and CDR2 is SVGIG (reference sequence). This CDR3 has 13 amino acids. The V end lost 0 bases, the J end lost 2 bases, and 8 bases lay between the germline ends. The CDR3 region has the DNA TGTGCCTGGAGTGTAGGGGGGGCCTACGAGCAGTACTTC. Protein sequence: CAWSVGGAYEQYF.

The chain employs TRBV28 and TRBJ1-2; D not certain. CDR1 is MDHEN and CDR2 is SYDVKM in the germline V gene. Trimming pared 3 bases from V and 4 bases from J, leaving 6 bases between. This CDR3 spans 12 amino acids. CDR3 region: CASSFALYGYTF. In DNA, the CDR3 is TGTGCCAGCAGTTTCGCCCTCTATGGCTACACCTTC.